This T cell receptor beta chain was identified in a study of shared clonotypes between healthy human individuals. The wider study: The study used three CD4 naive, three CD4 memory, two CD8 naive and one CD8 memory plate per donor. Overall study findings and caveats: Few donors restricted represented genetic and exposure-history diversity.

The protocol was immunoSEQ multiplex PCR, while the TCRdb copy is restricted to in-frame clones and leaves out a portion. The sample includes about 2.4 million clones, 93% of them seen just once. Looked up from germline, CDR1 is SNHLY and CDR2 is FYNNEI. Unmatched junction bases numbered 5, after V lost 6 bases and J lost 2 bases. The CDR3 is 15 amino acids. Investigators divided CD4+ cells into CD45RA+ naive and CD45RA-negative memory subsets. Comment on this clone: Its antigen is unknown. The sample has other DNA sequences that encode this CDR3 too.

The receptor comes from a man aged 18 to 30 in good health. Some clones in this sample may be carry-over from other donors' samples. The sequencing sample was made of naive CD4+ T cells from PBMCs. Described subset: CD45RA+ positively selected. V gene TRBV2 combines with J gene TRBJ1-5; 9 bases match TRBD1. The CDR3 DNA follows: TGTGCCAGCAGGGGACAGGGACTGGGCAATCAGCCCCAGCATTTT. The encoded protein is CASRGQGLGNQPQHF.